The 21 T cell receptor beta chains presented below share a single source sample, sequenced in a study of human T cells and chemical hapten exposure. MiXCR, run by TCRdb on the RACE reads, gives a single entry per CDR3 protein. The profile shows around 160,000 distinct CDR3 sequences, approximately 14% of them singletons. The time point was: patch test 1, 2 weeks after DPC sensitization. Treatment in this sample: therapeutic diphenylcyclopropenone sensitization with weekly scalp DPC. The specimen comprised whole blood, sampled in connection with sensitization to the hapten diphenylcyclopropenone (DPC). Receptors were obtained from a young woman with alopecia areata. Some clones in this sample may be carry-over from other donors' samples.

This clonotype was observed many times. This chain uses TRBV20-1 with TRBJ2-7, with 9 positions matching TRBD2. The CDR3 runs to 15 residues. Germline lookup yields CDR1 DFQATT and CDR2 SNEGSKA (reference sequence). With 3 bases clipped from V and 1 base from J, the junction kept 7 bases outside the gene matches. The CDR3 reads CSASWGTSRSYEQYF. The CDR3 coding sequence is TGCAGTGCTAGCTGGGGGACTAGCCGATCCTACGAGCAGTACTTC.

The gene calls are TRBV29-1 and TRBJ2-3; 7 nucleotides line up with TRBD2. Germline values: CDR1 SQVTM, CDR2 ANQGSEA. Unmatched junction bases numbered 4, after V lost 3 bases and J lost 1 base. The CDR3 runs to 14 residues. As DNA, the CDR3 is TGCAGCGTTGAGGGGGGGAAGGGCACAGATACGCAGTATTTT. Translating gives CSVEGGKGTDTQYF.

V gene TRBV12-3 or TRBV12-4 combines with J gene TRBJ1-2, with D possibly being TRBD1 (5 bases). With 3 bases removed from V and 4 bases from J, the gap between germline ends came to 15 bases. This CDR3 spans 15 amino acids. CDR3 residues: CASSFEGTPTYGYTF. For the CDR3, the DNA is TGTGCCAGCAGTTTCGAAGGGACCCCGACCTATGGCTACACCTTC.

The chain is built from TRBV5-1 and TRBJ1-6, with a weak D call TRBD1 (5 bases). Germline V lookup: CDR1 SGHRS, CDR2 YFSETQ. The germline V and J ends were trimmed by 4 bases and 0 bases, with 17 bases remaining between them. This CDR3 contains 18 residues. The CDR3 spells CASSPGFEGSSYNSPLHF. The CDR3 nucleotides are TGCGCCAGCAGCCCCGGGTTTGAGGGGAGCTCCTATAATTCACCCCTCCACTTT.

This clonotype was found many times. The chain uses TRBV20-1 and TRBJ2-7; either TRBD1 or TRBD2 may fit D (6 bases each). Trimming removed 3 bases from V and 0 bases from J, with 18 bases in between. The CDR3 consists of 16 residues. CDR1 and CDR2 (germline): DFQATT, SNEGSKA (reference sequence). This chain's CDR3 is CSASGDWGPSSYEQYF. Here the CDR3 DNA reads TGCAGTGCTAGTGGGGACTGGGGGCCCAGCTCCTACGAGCAGTACTTC.

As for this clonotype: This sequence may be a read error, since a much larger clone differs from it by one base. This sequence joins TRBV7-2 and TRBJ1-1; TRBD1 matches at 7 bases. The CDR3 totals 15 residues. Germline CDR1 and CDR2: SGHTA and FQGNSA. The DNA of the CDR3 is TGTGCCAGCAGCTTAGTGGCAGGGGGTGATACTGAAGCTCTCTTT. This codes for CASSLVAGGDTEALF.

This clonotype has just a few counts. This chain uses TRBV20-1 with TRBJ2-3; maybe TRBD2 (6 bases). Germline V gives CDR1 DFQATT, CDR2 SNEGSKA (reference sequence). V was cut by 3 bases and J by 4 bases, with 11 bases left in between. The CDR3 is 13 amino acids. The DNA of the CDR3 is TGCAGTGCTAGGCAGACTAGGGCAGATACGCAGTATTTT. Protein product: CSARQTRADTQYF.

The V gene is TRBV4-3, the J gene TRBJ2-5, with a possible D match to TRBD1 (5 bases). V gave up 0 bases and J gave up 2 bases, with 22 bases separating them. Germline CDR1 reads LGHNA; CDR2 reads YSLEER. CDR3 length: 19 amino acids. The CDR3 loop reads CASSQDLGAFQGGQETQYF. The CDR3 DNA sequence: TGCGCCAGCAGCCAAGATCTTGGGGCATTTCAGGGCGGACAAGAGACCCAGTACTTC.

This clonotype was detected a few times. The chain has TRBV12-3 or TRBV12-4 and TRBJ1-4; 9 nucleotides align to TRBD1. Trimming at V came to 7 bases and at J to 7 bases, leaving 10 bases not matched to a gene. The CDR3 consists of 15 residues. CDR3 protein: CASTTGGAGVEKLFF. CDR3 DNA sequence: TGTGCCAGCACCACAGGGGGCGCGGGAGTTGAAAAACTGTTTTTT.

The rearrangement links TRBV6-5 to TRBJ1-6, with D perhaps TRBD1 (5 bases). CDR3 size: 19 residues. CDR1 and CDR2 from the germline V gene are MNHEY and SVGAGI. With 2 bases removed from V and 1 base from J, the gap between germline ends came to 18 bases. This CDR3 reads CASSYTGPLLRSYNSPLHF. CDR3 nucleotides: TGTGCCAGCAGTTACACGGGACCCCTCTTGCGGTCCTATAATTCACCCCTCCACTTT.

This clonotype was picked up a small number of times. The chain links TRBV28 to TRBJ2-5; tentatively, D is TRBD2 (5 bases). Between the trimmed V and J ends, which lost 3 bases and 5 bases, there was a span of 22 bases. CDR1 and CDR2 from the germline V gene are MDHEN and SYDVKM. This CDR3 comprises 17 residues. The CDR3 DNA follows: TGTGCCAGCAGTTTCCGTCGGTTGGCGGATCCGGGGGAGACCCAGTACTTC. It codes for CASSFRRLADPGETQYF.

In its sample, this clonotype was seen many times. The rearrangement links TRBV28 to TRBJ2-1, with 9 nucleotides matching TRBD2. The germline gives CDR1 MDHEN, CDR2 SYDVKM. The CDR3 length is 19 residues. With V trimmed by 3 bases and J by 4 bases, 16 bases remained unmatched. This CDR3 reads CASSFPFLSLAGGYNEQFF. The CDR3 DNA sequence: TGTGCCAGCAGTTTCCCTTTTCTATCATTGGCGGGAGGGTACAATGAGCAGTTCTTC.

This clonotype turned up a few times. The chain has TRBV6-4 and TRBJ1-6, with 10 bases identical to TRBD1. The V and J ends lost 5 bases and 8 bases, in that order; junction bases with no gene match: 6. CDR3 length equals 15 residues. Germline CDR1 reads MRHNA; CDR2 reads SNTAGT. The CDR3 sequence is CASSPSGTGDSPLHF. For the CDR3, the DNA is TGTGCCAGCAGTCCGTCCGGGACAGGGGATTCACCCCTCCACTTT.

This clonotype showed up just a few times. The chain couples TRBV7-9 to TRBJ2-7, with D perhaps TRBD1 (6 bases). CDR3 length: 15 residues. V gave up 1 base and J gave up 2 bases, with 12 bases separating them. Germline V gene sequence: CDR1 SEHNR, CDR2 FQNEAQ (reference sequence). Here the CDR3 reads CASSLEGTSPYEQYF. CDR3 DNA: TGTGCCAGCAGCTTAGAAGGGACAAGTCCCTACGAGCAGTACTTC.

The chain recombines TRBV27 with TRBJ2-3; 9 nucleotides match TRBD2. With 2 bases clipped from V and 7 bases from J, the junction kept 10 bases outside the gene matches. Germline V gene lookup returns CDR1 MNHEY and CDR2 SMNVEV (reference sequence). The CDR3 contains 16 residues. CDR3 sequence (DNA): TGTGCCAGCAGTTTAAATTGGCTAGCGGGACTTAATACGCAGTATTTT. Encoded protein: CASSLNWLAGLNTQYF.

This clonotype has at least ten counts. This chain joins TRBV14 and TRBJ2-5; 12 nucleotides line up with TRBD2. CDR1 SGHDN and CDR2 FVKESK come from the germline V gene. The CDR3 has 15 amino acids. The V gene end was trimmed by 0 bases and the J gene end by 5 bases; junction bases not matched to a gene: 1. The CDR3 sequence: CASSQDGLAGETQYF. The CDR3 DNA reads TGTGCCAGCAGCCAAGATGGACTAGCGGGGGAGACCCAGTACTTC. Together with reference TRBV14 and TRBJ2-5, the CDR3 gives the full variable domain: EAGVTQFPSHSVIEKGQTVTLRCDPISGHDNLYWYRRVMGKEIKFLLHFVKESKQDESGMPNNRFLAERTGGTYSTLKVQPAELEDSGVYFCASSQDGLAGETQYFGPGTRLLVL.

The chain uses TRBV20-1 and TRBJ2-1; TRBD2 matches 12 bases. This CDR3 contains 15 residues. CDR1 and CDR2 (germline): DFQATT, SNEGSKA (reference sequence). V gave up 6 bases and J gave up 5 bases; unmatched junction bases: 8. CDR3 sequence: CSAPRLAGAHNEQFF. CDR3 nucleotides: TGCAGTGCCCCCCGACTAGCGGGAGCCCACAATGAGCAGTTCTTC.

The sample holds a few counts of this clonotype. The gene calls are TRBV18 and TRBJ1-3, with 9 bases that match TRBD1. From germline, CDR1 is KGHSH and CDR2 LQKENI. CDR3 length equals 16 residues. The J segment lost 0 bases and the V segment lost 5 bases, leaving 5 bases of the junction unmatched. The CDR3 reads CASSRTGADSGNTIYF. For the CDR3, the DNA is TGTGCCAGCTCAAGGACAGGGGCCGACTCTGGAAACACCATATATTTT.

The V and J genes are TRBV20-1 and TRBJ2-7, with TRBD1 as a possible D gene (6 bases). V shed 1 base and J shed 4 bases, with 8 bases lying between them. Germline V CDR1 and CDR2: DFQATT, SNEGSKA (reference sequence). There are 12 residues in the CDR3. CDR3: CSARVRGYEQYF. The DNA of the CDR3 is TGCAGTGCTAGAGTCAGGGGATACGAGCAGTACTTC.

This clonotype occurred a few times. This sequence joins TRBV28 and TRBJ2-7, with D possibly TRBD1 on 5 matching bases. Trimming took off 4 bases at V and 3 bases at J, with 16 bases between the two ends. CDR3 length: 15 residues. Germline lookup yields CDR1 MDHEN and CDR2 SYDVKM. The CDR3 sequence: CASSSPWQGFYEQYF. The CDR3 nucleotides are TGTGCCAGCAGTTCCCCTTGGCAGGGATTCTACGAGCAGTACTTC.

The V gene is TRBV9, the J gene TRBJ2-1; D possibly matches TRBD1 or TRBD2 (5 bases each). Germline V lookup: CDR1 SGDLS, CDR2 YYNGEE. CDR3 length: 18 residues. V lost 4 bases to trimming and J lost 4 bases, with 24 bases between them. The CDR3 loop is CASSPGLSSWGIYNEQFF. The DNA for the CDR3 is TGTGCCAGCAGCCCTGGGCTGAGTTCATGGGGGATATACAATGAGCAGTTCTTC.